The rows below give T cell receptor beta chains drawn from one sample of a study of OX40 agonist ivuxolimab in advanced cancers. The assay was immunoSEQ multiplex PCR, and TCRdb's table has in-frame clones only and misses some. In the table there are about 100,000 clones, 75% to 95% of which are singletons. Sample: CD4+ or CD8+ T cells sorted from blood, taken in a trial of the OX40 agonist ivuxolimab. Source of these receptors: an adult with an advanced solid tumor such as melanoma, head and neck, liver or kidney cancer. Each CDR3 is given without its conserved first and last residue.

j_call	v_call	cdr3_aa
TRBJ2-1	TRBV6-5	ASRPDREFYNEQF
TRBJ2-7	TRBV7-6	ASSRTGGDEQY
TRBJ2-2	TRBV10-3	AISDRGKVNTGELF
TRBJ2-3	TRBV7-6	ASSNAPGLATDTQY
TRBJ2-5	TRBV7-2	ASSLAREFGETQY
TRBJ1-5	TRBV21-1	ASSKALRGRANQPQH
TRBJ2-3	TRBV14	ASSQDRGGRAADTQY
TRBJ2-3	TRBV6-5	ASRLADSTDTQY
TRBJ1-2	TRBV9	ASSVSGNYGYT
TRBJ2-5	TRBV7-9	ASTNSGNRETQY
TRBJ1-1	TRBV19	ASRQLNTEAF
TRBJ2-1	TRBV29-1	SVYLGSPSSYNEQF
TRBJ1-5	TRBV19	ASSIFGADSNQPQH
TRBJ1-5	TRBV7-8	ASSLSTGLDQPQH
TRBJ1-5	TRBV28	ASSSYRVRQPQH
TRBJ2-3	TRBV7-2	ASSLALAGDTQY
TRBJ2-1	TRBV27	ASSPPSLRGARSYNEQF
TRBJ2-5	TRBV6-5	ASSYGTAQETQY
TRBJ2-5	TRBV28	AIRGETQY
TRBJ2-5	TRBV4-1	ASSQESAETQY
TRBJ2-1	TRBV7-9	ASNSGGEQF
TRBJ1-1	TRBV18	ASSPGVMNTEAF
TRBJ2-5	TRBV18	ASSRTEQETQY
TRBJ1-2	TRBV6-5	ASLGDRGYGYT
TRBJ2-7	TRBV28	ASSLLGLPTYEQY
TRBJ2-5	TRBV7-9	ASSSRIGATYQETQY
TRBJ2-6	TRBV4-3	ASSPKTGGSFSGANVLT
TRBJ2-3	TRBV6-6	ASSYGDRYTDTQY
TRBJ1-2	TRBV18	ASSQGMDYGYT
TRBJ2-6	TRBV15	ATSRWGQGSSGANVLT
TRBJ2-7	TRBV15	ATSKGQGTYEQY
TRBJ2-4	TRBV18	ASSKAGVAKNIQY
TRBJ2-3	TRBV5-6	ASTVSVNTDTQY
TRBJ2-1	TRBV11-3	ASSPRGGWGYNEQF
TRBJ2-2	TRBV5-1	ASSLGGPGELF
TRBJ2-7	TRBV2	ASSEVRDRGEEQY
TRBJ2-1	TRBV19	ASSMRGAGSYNEQF
TRBJ1-5	TRBV28	AGSNSNQPQH
TRBJ2-5	TRBV28	ASSLSGAETQY
TRBJ1-1	TRBV6-1	ASRVNRGEAF
TRBJ2-4	TRBV20-1	SGGGNIQY